The rows below give T cell receptor beta chains drawn from one sample of a study of blood T cells in healthy people across ages. TCRdb reprocessed the 5' RACE reads with MiXCR, giving one entry per CDR3 protein. The repertoire holds about 730,000 distinct CDR3 sequences, with approximately 39% as singletons. Source material: blood. The receptor set was obtained from a woman between 55 and 75 years old in good health. The CDR3 runs from the conserved cysteine through the conserved F or W. A D gene is named only where the DNA matches it firmly. A clone size is listed for some rows: how often the clone was seen (once, few, many), or a class if it is expanded.

d_call	v_call	clone_size	j_call	cdr3_aa	cdr3_nt
.	TRBV20-1	.	TRBJ2-3	CSARGVDTQYF	TGCAGTGCTAGAGGGGTAGATACGCAGTATTTT
.	TRBV20-1	.	TRBJ1-5	CSARGQAGQHQHF	TGCAGTGCTAGGGGCCAGGCAGGTCAGCACCAGCATTTT
.	TRBV29-1	few	TRBJ2-2	CSVGRNTGELFF	TGCAGCGTTGGACGGAACACCGGGGAGCTGTTTTTT
TRBD2	TRBV19	.	TRBJ2-4	CASSPEVASGRAFRNIQYF	TGTGCCAGCTCTCCCGAGGTGGCCAGCGGGAGGGCCTTTCGGAACATTCAGTACTTC
.	TRBV7-9	few	TRBJ2-7	CASSLASGEQYF	TGTGCCAGCAGCTTAGCTAGCGGCGAGCAGTACTTC
TRBD1	TRBV20-1	.	TRBJ1-2	CSARDSGTGGYGYTF	TGCAGTGCTAGAGATTCCGGGACAGGAGGATATGGCTACACCTTC
TRBD1	TRBV18	once	TRBJ2-1	CASSPVTGGFSYNEQFF	TGTGCCAGCTCACCAGTGACAGGGGGTTTCTCCTACAATGAGCAGTTCTTC
.	TRBV4-3	.	TRBJ1-1	CASSQGLAASLNTEAFF	TGCGCCAGCAGCCAAGGTCTGGCCGCCTCCTTGAACACTGAAGCTTTCTTT
.	TRBV5-4	few	TRBJ2-5	CASSPALTGQETQYF	TGTGCCAGCAGCCCTGCCTTGACGGGCCAAGAGACCCAGTACTTC
TRBD1	TRBV6-2/TRBV6-3	.	TRBJ2-7	CASRWTGYNEQYF	TGTGCCAGCAGATGGACAGGGTACAACGAGCAGTACTTC
.	TRBV19	few	TRBJ2-1	CASSIEGNPYNEQFF	TGTGCCAGTAGTATAGAGGGTAATCCCTACAATGAGCAGTTCTTC
.	TRBV7-2	.	TRBJ1-2	CASSSTEGIFYGYTF	TGTGCCAGCAGCTCGACAGAGGGGATTTTTTATGGCTACACCTTC
TRBD2	TRBV20-1	.	TRBJ2-3	CSARKFRGGSTDTQYF	TGCAGTGCTAGAAAATTTCGGGGGGGGTCCACAGATACGCAGTATTTT
.	TRBV5-5	few	TRBJ2-7	CASSLSAGDISYEQYF	TGTGCCAGCAGCTTGTCGGCAGGGGACATCTCCTACGAGCAGTACTTC
TRBD1	TRBV20-1	.	TRBJ1-2	CSAKGQADFYGYTF	TGCAGTGCCAAGGGACAGGCGGACTTCTATGGCTACACCTTC
.	TRBV29-1	.	TRBJ1-2	CSVQFGEPGHTF	TGCAGCGTCCAGTTTGGTGAGCCTGGCCACACCTTC
.	TRBV3-1	many	TRBJ1-2	CASSQDWSGGYGYTF	TGTGCCAGCAGCCAAGATTGGAGCGGGGGCTATGGCTACACCTTC
TRBD2	TRBV28	.	TRBJ2-7	CASRSTSKSYEQYF	TGTGCCAGCAGATCGACTAGCAAGTCGTACGAGCAGTACTTC
TRBD1	TRBV27	many	TRBJ2-3	CASTRTGSTDTQYF	TGTGCCAGCACTCGGACAGGGAGCACAGATACGCAGTATTTT
TRBD1	TRBV5-1	many	TRBJ1-1	CASSSQTGATEAFF	TGCGCCAGCAGCTCCCAGACAGGGGCCACTGAAGCTTTCTTT
.	TRBV7-2	.	TRBJ2-3	CASSLAVDSSTDTQYF	TGTGCCAGCAGCTTAGCCGTGGACTCGAGCACAGATACGCAGTATTTT
.	TRBV7-2	.	TRBJ2-3	CASSSQSRGATDTQYF	TGTGCCAGCAGCTCCCAATCGCGTGGGGCCACAGATACGCAGTATTTT
TRBD2	TRBV3-1	.	TRBJ2-1	CASSQDSGLAQGEQFF	TGTGCCAGCAGCCAAGATTCGGGACTAGCTCAAGGAGAGCAGTTCTTC
.	TRBV27	.	TRBJ2-1	CASSFDRGKQFF	TGTGCCAGCAGTTTTGATCGGGGAAAGCAGTTCTTC
.	TRBV30	.	TRBJ2-7	CAWSNGQGRAYEQYF	TGTGCCTGGAGTAATGGGCAGGGGAGAGCCTACGAGCAGTACTTC
.	TRBV6-1	few	TRBJ1-5	CASSEGGIDNQPQHF	TGTGCCAGCAGTGAAGGGGGGATAGACAATCAGCCCCAGCATTTT
TRBD1	TRBV7-2	few	TRBJ2-5	CASSFSPRTGGDRETQYF	TGTGCCAGCAGCTTCTCCCCCCGGACAGGGGGCGATCGGGAGACCCAGTACTTC
.	TRBV20-1	.	TRBJ2-5	CSARVGAEAWETRYF	TGCAGTGCTAGAGTGGGGGCCGAGGCTTGGGAGACCCGGTACTTC
.	TRBV7-2	.	TRBJ2-5	CASSTRGGTNQETQYF	TGTGCCAGCAGCACGCGCGGCGGGACAAACCAAGAGACCCAGTACTTC
.	TRBV6-2/TRBV6-3	.	TRBJ1-5	CASTFDPGSQPQHF	TGTGCCAGCACCTTCGATCCTGGAAGTCAGCCCCAGCATTTT
.	TRBV20-1	few	TRBJ2-7	CSARGGGPGYEQYF	TGCAGTGCTAGGGGGGGAGGACCCGGTTACGAGCAGTACTTC
.	TRBV4-2	many	TRBJ2-5	CASSQDLREETQYF	TGTGCCAGCAGCCAAGATCTTCGGGAAGAGACCCAGTACTTC
.	TRBV14	.	TRBJ1-2	CASSQEMGYYGYTF	TGTGCCAGCAGCCAAGAGATGGGGTACTATGGCTACACCTTC
.	TRBV10-3	.	TRBJ1-1	CAISDGRCEAFF	TGTGCCATCAGTGATGGAAGGTGTGAAGCTTTCTTT
.	TRBV14	.	TRBJ2-7	CASSQADLSYEQYF	TGTGCCAGCAGCCAAGCTGACCTCTCCTACGAGCAGTACTTC
TRBD2	TRBV9	few	TRBJ2-1	CASSVSGGSYNEQFF	TGTGCCAGCAGCGTTAGCGGGGGCTCCTACAATGAGCAGTTCTTC
.	TRBV13	.	TRBJ2-7	CASSFRNYEQYF	TGTGCCAGCAGCTTTAGGAACTACGAGCAGTACTTC
TRBD2	TRBV28	many	TRBJ2-3	CASSLFTSGATSTDTQYF	TGTGCCAGCAGTTTATTTACTAGCGGGGCTACTAGCACAGATACGCAGTATTTT
.	TRBV20-1	.	TRBJ2-7	CSGGTGYEQYF	TGCAGTGGAGGGACGGGCTACGAGCAGTACTTC
.	TRBV5-1	once	TRBJ2-5	CASSFLSEGGTYF	TGCGCCAGCAGCTTTTTGTCGGAGGGGGGAACGTACTTC
.	TRBV3-1	.	TRBJ2-5	CASRRAEETQYF	TGTGCCAGCAGGAGAGCGGAAGAGACCCAGTACTTC
TRBD2	TRBV4-1	.	TRBJ2-4	CASSQESLAGGIQYF	TGCGCCAGCAGCCAAGAGTCCCTAGCGGGTGGCATTCAGTACTTC